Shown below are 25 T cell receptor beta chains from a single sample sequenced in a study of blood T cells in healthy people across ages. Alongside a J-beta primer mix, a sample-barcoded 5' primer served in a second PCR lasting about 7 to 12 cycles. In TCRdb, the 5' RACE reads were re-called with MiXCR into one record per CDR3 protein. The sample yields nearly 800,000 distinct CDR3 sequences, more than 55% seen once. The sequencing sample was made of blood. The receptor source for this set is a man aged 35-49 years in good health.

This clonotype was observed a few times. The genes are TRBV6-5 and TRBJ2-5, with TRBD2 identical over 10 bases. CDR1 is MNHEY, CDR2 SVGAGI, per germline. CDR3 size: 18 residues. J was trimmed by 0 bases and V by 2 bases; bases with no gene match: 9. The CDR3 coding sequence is TGTGCCAGCAGTTACGACATAGGGACTAGCGATAACCAAGAGACCCAGTACTTC. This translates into CASSYDIGTSDNQETQYF.

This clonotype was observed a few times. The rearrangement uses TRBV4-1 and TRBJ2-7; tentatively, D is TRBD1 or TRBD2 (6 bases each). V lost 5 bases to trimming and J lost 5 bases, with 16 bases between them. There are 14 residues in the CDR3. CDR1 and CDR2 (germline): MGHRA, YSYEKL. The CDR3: CASSWRGTPNEQYF. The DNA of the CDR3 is TGCGCCAGCAGCTGGAGGGGGACCCCTAACGAGCAGTACTTC.

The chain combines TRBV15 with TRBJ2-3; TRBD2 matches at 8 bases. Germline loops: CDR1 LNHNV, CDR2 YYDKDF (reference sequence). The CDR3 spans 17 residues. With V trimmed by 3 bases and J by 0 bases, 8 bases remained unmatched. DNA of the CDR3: TGTGCCACCAGCAGCTCCAGGACTAGCCTCAGCACAGATACGCAGTATTTT. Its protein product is CATSSSRTSLSTDTQYF.

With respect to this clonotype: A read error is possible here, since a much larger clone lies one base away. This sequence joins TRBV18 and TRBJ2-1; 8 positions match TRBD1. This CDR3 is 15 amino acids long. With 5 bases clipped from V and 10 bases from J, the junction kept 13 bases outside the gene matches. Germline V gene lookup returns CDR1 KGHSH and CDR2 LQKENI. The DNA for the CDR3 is TGTGCCAGCTCAGAAACGCAGGGGGCGGTCGGCGAGCAGTTCTTC. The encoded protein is CASSETQGAVGEQFF.

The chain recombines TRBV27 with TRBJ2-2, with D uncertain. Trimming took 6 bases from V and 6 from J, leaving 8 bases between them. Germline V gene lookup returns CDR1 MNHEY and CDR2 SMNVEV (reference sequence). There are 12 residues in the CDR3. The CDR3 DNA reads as TGTGCCAGCAGCTTCCAAGCCGGGGAGCTGTTTTTT. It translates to CASSFQAGELFF.

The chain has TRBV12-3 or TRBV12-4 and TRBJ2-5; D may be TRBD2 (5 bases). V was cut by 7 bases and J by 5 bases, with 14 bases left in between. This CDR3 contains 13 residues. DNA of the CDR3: TGTGCCAGCACGGGGTTTAGGGTGGAGACCCAGTACTTC. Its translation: CASTGFRVETQYF.

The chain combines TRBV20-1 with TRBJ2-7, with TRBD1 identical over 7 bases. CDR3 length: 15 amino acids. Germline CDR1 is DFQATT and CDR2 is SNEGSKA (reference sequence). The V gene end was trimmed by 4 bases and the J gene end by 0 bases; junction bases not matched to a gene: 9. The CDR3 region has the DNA TGCAGTGCTACTCAATTACAGGGGAACTCCTACGAGCAGTACTTC. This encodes CSATQLQGNSYEQYF.

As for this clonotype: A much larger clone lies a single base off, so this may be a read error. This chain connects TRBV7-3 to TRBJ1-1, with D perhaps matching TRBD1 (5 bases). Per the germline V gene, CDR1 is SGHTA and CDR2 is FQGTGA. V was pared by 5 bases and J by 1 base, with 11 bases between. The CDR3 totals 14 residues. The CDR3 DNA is TGTGCCAGCAGCCCCGGACACCAGAACACTGAAGCTTTCTTT. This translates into CASSPGHQNTEAFF.

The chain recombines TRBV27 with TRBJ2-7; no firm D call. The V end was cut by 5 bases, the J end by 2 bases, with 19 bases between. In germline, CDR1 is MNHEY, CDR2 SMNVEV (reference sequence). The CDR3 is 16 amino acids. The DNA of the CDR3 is TGTGCCAGCAGTCCGAACCCTTGGTCTCGCCCCTACGAGCAGTACTTC. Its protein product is CASSPNPWSRPYEQYF.

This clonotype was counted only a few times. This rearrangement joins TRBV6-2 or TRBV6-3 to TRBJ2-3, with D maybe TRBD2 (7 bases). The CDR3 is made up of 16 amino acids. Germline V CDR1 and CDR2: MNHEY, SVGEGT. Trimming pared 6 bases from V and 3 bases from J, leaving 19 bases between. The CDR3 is CASRFPRGAGTDTQYF. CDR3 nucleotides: TGTGCCAGCAGATTCCCCCGGGGGGCGGGTACAGATACGCAGTATTTT.

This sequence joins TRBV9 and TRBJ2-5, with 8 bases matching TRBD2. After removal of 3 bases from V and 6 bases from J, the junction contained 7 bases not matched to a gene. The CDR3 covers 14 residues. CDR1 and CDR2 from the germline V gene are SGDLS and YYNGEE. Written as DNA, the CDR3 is TGTGCCAGCAGCGCCGGGGGGGTGATGAAGACCCAGTACTTC. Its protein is CASSAGGVMKTQYF.

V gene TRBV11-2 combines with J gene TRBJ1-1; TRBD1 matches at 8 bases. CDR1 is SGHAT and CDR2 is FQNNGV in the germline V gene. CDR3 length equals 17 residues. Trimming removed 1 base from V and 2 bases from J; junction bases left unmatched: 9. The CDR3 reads CASSLVGQGALNTEAFF. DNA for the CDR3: TGTGCCAGCAGCTTAGTAGGGCAGGGGGCGCTTAACACTGAAGCTTTCTTT.

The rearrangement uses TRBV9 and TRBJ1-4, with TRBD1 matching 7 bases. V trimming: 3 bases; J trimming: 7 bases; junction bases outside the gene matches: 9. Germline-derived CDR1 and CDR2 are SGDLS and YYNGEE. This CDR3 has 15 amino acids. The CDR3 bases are TGTGCCAGCAGCGCCGGCGACAGGGTGACTGAAAAACTGTTTTTT. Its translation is CASSAGDRVTEKLFF.

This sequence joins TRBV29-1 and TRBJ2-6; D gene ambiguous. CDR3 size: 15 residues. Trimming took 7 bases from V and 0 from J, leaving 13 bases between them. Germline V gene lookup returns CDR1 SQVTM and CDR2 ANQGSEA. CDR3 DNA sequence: TGCAGCGCCGATCCGGGCCTCTCTGGGGCCAACGTCCTGACTTTC. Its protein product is CSADPGLSGANVLTF.

The CDR3 loop is CATPDGLIDEQFF. Here the CDR3 DNA reads TGTGCCACCCCTGATGGGTTAATCGATGAGCAGTTCTTC. The chain recombines TRBV11-3 with TRBJ2-1; D remains ambiguous. The CDR3 has 13 residues. CDR1 is SGHNT, CDR2 YENEEA, per germline. Between the trimmed V and J ends, which lost 10 bases and 8 bases, there was a span of 18 bases.

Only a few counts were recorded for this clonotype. CDR3 DNA: TGTGCCAGCTCACCAGATTCACAGTTCTATGGCTACACCTTC. It translates to CASSPDSQFYGYTF. This chain joins TRBV18 and TRBJ1-2, with D uncertain. The CDR3 covers 14 residues. Trimming took off 2 bases at V and 4 bases at J, with 11 bases between the two ends. The germline gives CDR1 KGHSH, CDR2 LQKENI.

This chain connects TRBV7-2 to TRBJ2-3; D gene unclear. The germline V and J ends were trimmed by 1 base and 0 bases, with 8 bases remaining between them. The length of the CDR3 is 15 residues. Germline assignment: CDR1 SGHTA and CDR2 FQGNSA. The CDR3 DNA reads TGTGCCAGCAGCTTAGTAGGGCTTAGCACAGATACGCAGTATTTT. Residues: CASSLVGLSTDTQYF.

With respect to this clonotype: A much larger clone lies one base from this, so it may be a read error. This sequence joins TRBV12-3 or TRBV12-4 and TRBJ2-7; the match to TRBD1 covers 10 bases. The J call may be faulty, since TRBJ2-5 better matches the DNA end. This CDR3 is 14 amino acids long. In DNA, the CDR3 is TGTGCCAGCAGTCCTGGGACAGGGGTAGGGACCCAGTACTTC. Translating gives CASSPGTGVGTQYF.

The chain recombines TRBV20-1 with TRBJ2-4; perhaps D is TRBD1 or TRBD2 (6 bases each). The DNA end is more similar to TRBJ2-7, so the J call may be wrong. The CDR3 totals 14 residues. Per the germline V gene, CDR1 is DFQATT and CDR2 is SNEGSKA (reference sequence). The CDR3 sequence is CSAIDGGRVYEQYF. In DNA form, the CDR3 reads TGCAGTGCCATCGATGGGGGGCGCGTCTACGAGCAGTACTTC.

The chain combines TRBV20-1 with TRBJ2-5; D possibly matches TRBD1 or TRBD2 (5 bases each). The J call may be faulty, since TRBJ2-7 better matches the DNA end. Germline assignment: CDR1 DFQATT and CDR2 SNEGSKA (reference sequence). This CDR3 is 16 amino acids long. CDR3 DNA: TGCAGTGCTAGAGATCGTAGGGACCCCCGGCCCTACGAGCAGTACTTC. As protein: CSARDRRDPRPYEQYF.

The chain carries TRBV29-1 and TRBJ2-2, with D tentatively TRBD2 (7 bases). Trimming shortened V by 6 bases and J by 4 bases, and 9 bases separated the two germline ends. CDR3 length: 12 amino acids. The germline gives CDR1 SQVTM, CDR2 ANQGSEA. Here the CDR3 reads CSVGGGTGELFF. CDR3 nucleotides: TGCAGCGTAGGGGGGGGCACCGGGGAGCTGTTTTTT.

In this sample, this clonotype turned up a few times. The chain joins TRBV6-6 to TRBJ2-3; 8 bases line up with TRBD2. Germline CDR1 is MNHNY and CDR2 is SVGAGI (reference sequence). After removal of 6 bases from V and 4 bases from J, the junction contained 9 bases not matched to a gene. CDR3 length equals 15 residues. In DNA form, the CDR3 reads TGTGCCAGCAGGCAACTAGCGGCACCGCCAGATACGCAGTATTTT. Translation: CASRQLAAPPDTQYF.

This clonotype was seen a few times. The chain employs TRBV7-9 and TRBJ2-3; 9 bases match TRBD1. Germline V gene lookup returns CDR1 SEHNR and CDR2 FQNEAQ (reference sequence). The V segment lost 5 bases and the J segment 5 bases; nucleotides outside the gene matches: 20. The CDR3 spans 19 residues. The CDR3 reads CASSPPPGQGSIGRDTQYF. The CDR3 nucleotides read TGTGCCAGCAGCCCACCTCCGGGACAGGGATCGATCGGGAGAGATACGCAGTATTTT.

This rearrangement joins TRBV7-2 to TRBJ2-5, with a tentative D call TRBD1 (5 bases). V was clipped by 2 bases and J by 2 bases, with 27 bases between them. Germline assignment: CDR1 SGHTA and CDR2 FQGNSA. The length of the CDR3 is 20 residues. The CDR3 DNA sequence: TGTGCCAGCAGCTTACTCCCACCCCTTCGTAGAGGACAACCTCAAGAGACCCAGTACTTC. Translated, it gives CASSLLPPLRRGQPQETQYF.

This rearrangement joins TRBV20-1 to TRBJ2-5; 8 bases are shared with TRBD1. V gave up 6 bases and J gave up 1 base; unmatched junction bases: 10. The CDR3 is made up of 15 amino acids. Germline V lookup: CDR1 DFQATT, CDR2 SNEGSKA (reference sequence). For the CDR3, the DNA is TGCAGTGCGGCACAAATGGGACAGGCCCAAGAGACCCAGTACTTC. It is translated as CSAAQMGQAQETQYF.